The table lists the clone carrying this T cell receptor (beta chain) with a count of one. Antigen unknown. This entry belongs to a study of cytomegalovirus exposure and HLA in healthy donors. V was clipped by 4 bases and J by 1 base; unmatched bases: 9. CDR3 length equals 16 residues. Germline V CDR1 and CDR2: KGHSH, LQKENI. Study results and caveats: Indistinguishable V segments, including TRBV6-2 and TRBV6-3, were excluded. A later analysis associated 15,000 or so TCR beta sequences with HLA alleles at a 0.05 false discovery rate. Common viral pathogens seemed to be connected with several of the most significant clusters, according to a later analysis.

In the PCR, 60 Vbeta and 13 Jbeta primers were used. Method: immunoSEQ multiplex PCR; TCRdb's copy keeps in-frame clones and lacks some. The table records 80,000 to 130,000 clones, roughly 70% of them present only once. The sample taken for sequencing was PBMCs. The clonotype was recovered from a woman aged 18-30 years in good health and CMV-seropositive. The rearrangement joins TRBV18 to TRBJ1-1, with 7 bases aligning to TRBD1. DNA of the CDR3: TGTGCCAGCTCACAATACACCGGGACAGCGAACACTGAAGCTTTCTTT. This sequence encodes CASSQYTGTANTEAFF.